One sample yielded the 29 T cell receptor beta chains listed below, sequenced in a study of blood T cells in healthy people across ages. A sample-barcoded 5' primer and a J-beta primer mix were used in a second PCR of roughly 6 to 11 cycles. TCRdb passed the 5' RACE reads through MiXCR, listing each CDR3 protein once. The sample records around 800,000 distinct CDR3 sequences, roughly 24% being singletons. The data were also submitted as part of a second study, on T cells of mothers and their children.

Sequencing was done on a sample of blood. The origin of the receptors is a boy younger than 18 in good health.

The V and J genes are TRBV24-1 and TRBJ2-5; 14 positions agree with TRBD2. The closer fit of TRBJ2-1 to the DNA end suggests the J call may be wrong. This CDR3 is built from 16 residues. Looked up from germline, CDR1 is KGHDR and CDR2 is SFDVKD. CDR3 amino acids: CATSDHGTSGGSEQFF. CDR3 bases: TGTGCCACCAGTGACCACGGGACTAGCGGGGGATCTGAGCAGTTCTTC.

This clonotype was detected a few times. The chain is built from TRBV7-2 and TRBJ2-1, with a tentative D call TRBD2 (6 bases). Germline assignment: CDR1 SGHTA and CDR2 FQGNSA. This CDR3 is built from 15 residues. V lost 1 base and J lost 6, with 13 bases in between. As DNA, the CDR3 is TGTGCCAGCAGCTTAGAGGGCGGGAAAAGCAATGAGCAGTTCTTC. Translating gives CASSLEGGKSNEQFF.

Comments on this clonotype: A read error is possible here, since a much larger clone lies one base away. The chain employs TRBV2 and TRBJ1-3, with D hard to call. The CDR3 loop spans 14 amino acids. Germline assignment: CDR1 SNHLY and CDR2 FYNNEI. V lost 3 bases and J 0 bases, leaving 6 bases between the germline ends. In nucleotides, the CDR3 is TGTGCCAGCAGTGACGGGTACTCTGGAAACACCATATATTTT. Protein product: CASSDGYSGNTIYF.

The rearrangement joins TRBV6-4 to TRBJ2-1; D may correspond to TRBD1 or TRBD2 (5 bases each). This CDR3 is built from 16 residues. Germline V gene data show CDR1 as MRHNA and CDR2 as SNTAGT. V lost 6 bases, J lost 0 bases, and 15 bases lay in between. CDR3 in DNA: TGTGCCAGCAGCCCAGAAGGGACCACCTCCTACAATGAGCAGTTCTTC. Translating gives CASSPEGTTSYNEQFF.

The chain recombines TRBV7-9 with TRBJ2-3, with D unclear. The CDR3 has 14 residues. With 2 bases removed from V and 6 bases from J, the gap between germline ends came to 12 bases. Germline V gene lookup returns CDR1 SEHNR and CDR2 FQNEAQ (reference sequence). CDR3 sequence reads: CASSLPVYGDTQYF. For the CDR3, the DNA is TGTGCCAGCAGCTTACCCGTTTATGGGGATACGCAGTATTTT.

This clonotype appeared a few times. The chain uses TRBV28 and TRBJ2-7; 7 bases match TRBD2. Germline CDR1 MDHEN, CDR2 SYDVKM. The CDR3 runs 15 residues. The V segment lost 1 base and the J segment 2 bases; nucleotides outside the gene matches: 5. The CDR3 nucleotides read TGTGCCAGCAGTTTATTAGGGAGGGCCCCCTACGAGCAGTACTTC. This translates into CASSLLGRAPYEQYF.

There are many counts of this clonotype. This sequence joins TRBV27 and TRBJ1-5; 7 positions agree with TRBD1. The trim removed 4 bases at V and 7 bases at J, leaving 4 bases unmatched. CDR1 is MNHEY and CDR2 is SMNVEV in the germline V gene (reference sequence). The CDR3 spans 13 residues. The CDR3 nucleotides are TGTGCCAGCAGTTCACAGGGGAGGCAGCCCCAGCATTTT. Protein product: CASSSQGRQPQHF.

The chain combines TRBV6-5 with TRBJ1-4; D is perhaps TRBD1 (6 bases). The V gene's germline CDR1 is MNHEY and CDR2 SVGAGI. The V end was cut by 0 bases, the J end by 7 bases, with 12 bases between. The CDR3 loop spans 15 amino acids. The CDR3 DNA follows: TGTGCCAGCAGTTACTCCTCAGGGGTGCGTGAAAAACTGTTTTTT. It specifies CASSYSSGVREKLFF.

The V gene is TRBV6-5, the J gene TRBJ2-5, with D uncertain. Gene TRBJ2-1 matches the end of the DNA better, so the J call may be wrong. The CDR3 has 11 amino acids. Germline V gene data show CDR1 as MNHEY and CDR2 as SVGAGI. CDR3: CASSYGSEQFF. Written as DNA, the CDR3 is TGTGCCAGCAGTTACGGTTCGGAGCAGTTCTTC.

This chain links TRBV5-1 with TRBJ2-5, with D possibly called TRBD1 or TRBD2 (5 bases each). This CDR3 contains 18 residues. CDR1 is SGHRS and CDR2 is YFSETQ in the germline V gene. Between the trimmed V and J ends, which lost 3 bases and 2 bases, there was a span of 23 bases. The CDR3: CASSSGNLIPQAQETQYF. CDR3 sequence (DNA): TGCGCCAGCAGCTCCGGGAACCTTATACCACAGGCACAAGAGACCCAGTACTTC. Looking up the rest from reference TRBV5-1 and TRBJ2-5 gives the full variable domain: KAGVTQTPRYLIKTRGQQVTLSCSPISGHRSVSWYQQTPGQGLQFLFEYFSETQRNKGNFPGRFSGRQFSNSRSEMNVSTLELGDSALYLCASSSGNLIPQAQETQYFGPGTRLLVL.

In its sample, this clonotype was seen a few times. V is TRBV20-1 and J is TRBJ2-1; D gene uncertain. V lost 3 bases and J 3 bases, leaving 6 bases between the germline ends. CDR1 and CDR2 from the germline V gene are DFQATT and SNEGSKA (reference sequence). CDR3 size: 12 residues. The CDR3 nucleotides read TGCAGTGCTAGTCTGGGCTACAATGAGCAGTTCTTC. Protein product: CSASLGYNEQFF.

V is TRBV29-1 and J is TRBJ2-5; D not certain. V lost 3 bases and J lost 5, with 16 bases in between. The CDR3 totals 14 residues. Germline V gene data show CDR1 as SQVTM and CDR2 as ANQGSEA. The CDR3 nucleotides are TGCAGCGTTGAGCCGGACCTTTCTGGGGAGACCCAGTACTTC. Protein product: CSVEPDLSGETQYF.

This clonotype was counted a few times. The CDR3 coding sequence is TGTGCCACCAGCAGAGGTGGAGGGCACACTGAAGCTTTCTTT. This encodes CATSRGGGHTEAFF. The chain couples TRBV15 to TRBJ1-1; no reliable D call. The CDR3 runs 14 residues. In germline, CDR1 is LNHNV, CDR2 YYDKDF (reference sequence). V lost 1 base, J lost 3 bases, and 9 bases lay in between.

The rearrangement uses TRBV27 and TRBJ2-6; a possible D gene is TRBD2 (6 bases). The length of the CDR3 is 19 residues. CDR1 and CDR2 from the germline V gene are MNHEY and SMNVEV (reference sequence). Trimming stripped 3 bases from V and 2 bases from J, with 20 bases between. The CDR3 nucleotides read TGTGCCAGCAGTTTCGGCGGAGGGTCAATCCTCGCTGGGGCCAACGTCCTGACTTTC. It yields the protein CASSFGGGSILAGANVLTF.

The chain recombines TRBV24-1 with TRBJ2-3; 9 positions match TRBD1. CDR1 KGHDR and CDR2 SFDVKD come from the germline V gene. The CDR3 has 17 residues. Trimming cost V 5 bases and J 2 bases; bases outside gene matches: 10. DNA of the CDR3: TGTGCCACCAGTGGTATAACAGGGGGCCTATACACAGATACGCAGTATTTT. Protein: CATSGITGGLYTDTQYF.

This clonotype was seen a handful of times. An end of the junction differs from the germline gene, which may be a read error. The rearrangement uses TRBV5-1 and TRBJ1-4; 7 positions match TRBD1. CDR1 SGHRS and CDR2 YFSETQ come from the germline V gene. This CDR3 comprises 15 residues. The CDR3 DNA reads as TGTGCCAGCAGTGGTACCGGGACAGAAAATGAAAAACTGTTTTTT. As protein: CASSGTGTENEKLFF.

This clonotype was counted only a few times. This CDR3 reads CASSLTAGAYEQYF. Here the CDR3 DNA reads TGTGCCAGCAGCCTTACCGCCGGGGCCTACGAGCAGTACTTC. V is TRBV7-9 and J is TRBJ2-7; D might be TRBD2 (5 bases). V gave up 5 bases and J gave up 2 bases, with 13 bases separating them. Germline V gene sequence: CDR1 SEHNR, CDR2 FQNEAQ (reference sequence). This CDR3 region has 14 residues.

This clonotype showed up many times. The chain links TRBV4-1 to TRBJ2-5; no firm D call. Per the germline V gene, CDR1 is MGHRA and CDR2 is YSYEKL. The CDR3 totals 12 residues. The germline V and J ends were trimmed by 3 bases and 5 bases, with 7 bases remaining between them. CDR3 protein: CASSQLGETQYF. The CDR3 DNA is TGCGCCAGCAGCCAGCTGGGGGAGACCCAGTACTTC.

This clonotype appeared a few times. The chain uses TRBV7-3 and TRBJ2-3; 8 bases map to TRBD2. The CDR3 consists of 17 residues. Germline CDR1 SGHTA, CDR2 FQGTGA. The J segment lost 3 bases and the V segment lost 1 base, leaving 9 bases of the junction unmatched. The CDR3 region has the DNA TGTGCCAGCAGCTTAAGGCCGGCGGGACTAGTAACAGATACGCAGTATTTT. Translating it yields CASSLRPAGLVTDTQYF.

This clonotype was seen more than once but under ten times. The junction departs from germline at one end; a sequencing error may be responsible. The rearrangement links TRBV10-3 to TRBJ2-5; 8 bases agree with TRBD1. Germline values: CDR1 ENHRY, CDR2 SYGVKD. The CDR3 spans 13 residues. This CDR3 reads CAIGGQDQETHYF. The CDR3, as DNA: TGTGCCATCGGGGGACAGGACCAAGAGACCCATTACTTC.

The J gene is TRBJ2-7, the V gene TRBV6-6; D is possibly TRBD1 (6 bases). Germline CDR1 and CDR2: MNHNY and SVGAGI (reference sequence). The length of the CDR3 is 14 residues. Trimming removed 2 bases at V and 2 bases at J, with 10 bases between. CDR3 loop: CASSYKGHAYEQYF. Here the CDR3 DNA reads TGTGCCAGCAGTTACAAGGGACATGCCTACGAGCAGTACTTC.

This clonotype was counted between two and nine times. This chain uses TRBV9 with TRBJ2-2; D remains unclear. Germline V gene lookup returns CDR1 SGDLS and CDR2 YYNGEE. V was clipped by 0 bases and J by 2 bases, with 8 bases between them. This CDR3 spans 15 amino acids. The CDR3 sequence: CASSVDGVNTGELFF. DNA for the CDR3: TGTGCCAGCAGCGTAGATGGTGTAAACACCGGGGAGCTGTTTTTT.

The chain links TRBV6-2 or TRBV6-3 to TRBJ2-5; possibly TRBD2 for D (5 bases). The V gene's germline CDR1 is MNHEY and CDR2 SVGEGT. CDR3 size: 13 residues. V lost 8 bases, J lost 7 bases, and 17 bases lay in between. The CDR3 DNA reads as TGTGCCAGCGCCAGCGGCGCCCCCGGGACCCAGTACTTC. It codes for CASASGAPGTQYF.

This clonotype was counted a few times. This chain uses TRBV9 with TRBJ2-5; D could derive from TRBD1 or TRBD2 (5 bases each). The J call may be incorrect, as the DNA end agrees better with TRBJ2-7. The CDR3 covers 15 residues. CDR1 is SGDLS, CDR2 YYNGEE, per germline. In DNA form, the CDR3 reads TGTGCCAGCAGCCCATGGGCTGGGACCTATAACGAGCAGTACTTC. Its translation is CASSPWAGTYNEQYF.

The CDR3 spells CASCPGYSGNTIYF. Written as DNA, the CDR3 is TGTGCCAGCTGCCCGGGGTACTCTGGAAACACCATATATTTT. This chain links TRBV6-6 with TRBJ1-3; D gene unclear. The CDR3 totals 14 residues. V shed 8 bases and J shed 0 bases, with 11 bases lying between them. Germline assignment: CDR1 MNHNY and CDR2 SVGAGI (reference sequence).

This clonotype was picked up a small number of times. The chain employs TRBV5-6 and TRBJ2-5; the D gene is possibly TRBD1 (5 bases). V was pared by 0 bases and J by 4 bases, with 16 bases between. The CDR3 loop spans 16 amino acids. Germline assignment: CDR1 SGHDT and CDR2 YYEEEE. The CDR3 bases are TGTGCCAGCAGCTTGGTTCGGCAGGGTAGTCGAGAGACCCAGTACTTC. Translated: CASSLVRQGSRETQYF.

This clonotype was seen only a few times. The chain joins TRBV7-9 to TRBJ2-5; either TRBD1 or TRBD2 may supply D (6 bases each). Germline V CDR1 and CDR2: SEHNR, FQNEAQ (reference sequence). Trimming removed 8 bases from V and 2 bases from J, with 27 bases in between. The CDR3 has 18 residues. CDR3 sequence reads: CASSPTGATLRAQETQYF. DNA of the CDR3: TGTGCCAGCTCCCCCACGGGGGCGACTCTCCGGGCGCAAGAGACCCAGTACTTC.

V is TRBV12-3 or TRBV12-4 and J is TRBJ2-7, with 8 nucleotides matching TRBD2. The J segment lost 6 bases and the V segment lost 3 bases, leaving 1 base of the junction unmatched. The CDR3 extends over 12 amino acids. The DNA for the CDR3 is TGTGCCAGCAGTTTCGCGGGGGGCGAGCAGTACTTC. Its protein product is CASSFAGGEQYF.

The chain uses TRBV20-1 and TRBJ2-5, with 10 bases that match TRBD2. With V trimmed by 0 bases and J by 7 bases, 8 bases remained unmatched. Germline V gene lookup returns CDR1 DFQATT and CDR2 SNEGSKA (reference sequence). The CDR3 is made up of 15 amino acids. The CDR3: CSAREATSGSGTQYF. DNA of the CDR3: TGCAGTGCTAGAGAAGCGACTAGCGGGTCGGGGACCCAGTACTTC.